This TCR beta chain is drawn from a study of blood T cells in healthy people across ages. Study-level findings and limits: It was the long-lived donors that had more naive CD4+ cells and higher diversity than aged donors. Estimated diversity that came from one million T cells was considered an underestimate.

PCR was performed a second time for about 7 to 12 cycles using a sample-barcoded 5' primer and a J-beta primer mix. Using its own MiXCR run on the 5' RACE reads, TCRdb lists one record per CDR3 protein. The sample has about 780,000 distinct CDR3 sequences, 46% seen once. The CDR3 extends over 14 amino acids. V gave up 5 bases and J gave up 9 bases, with 17 bases separating them. From germline, CDR1 is SGHNT and CDR2 YENEEA. In the case of this clonotype: The antigen is not known.

The sample consisted of blood. The TCR was taken from a man older than 75 in good health. V gene TRBV11-3 combines with J gene TRBJ2-1, with D hard to call. The CDR3 sequence: CASSPRPTGGEQFF. For the CDR3, the DNA is TGTGCCAGCAGCCCCCGACCCACTGGTGGTGAGCAGTTCTTC. Complete variable domain (other parts from reference TRBV11-3 and TRBJ2-1): EAGVVQSPRYKIIEKKQPVAFWCNPISGHNTLYWYLQNLGQGPELLIRYENEEAVDDSQLPKDRFSAERLKGVDSTLKIQPAELGDSAVYLCASSPRPTGGEQFFGPGTRLTVL.